This T cell receptor beta chain was captured in a study of CD8 T cells in Susac syndrome. Random hexamers served to reverse transcribe about 0.5 to 1 ug RNA. The immunoSEQ assay covered 54 Vbeta and 13 Jbeta segments for CDR3. One entry per CDR3 protein, called by TCRdb with MiXCR from the immunoSEQ multiplex PCR reads. The data contain about 180,000 distinct CDR3 sequences, roughly 95% of them singletons. The authors carried out high-throughput sequencing of TCR beta. They applied it to CD8+ and CD4+ T cells obtained from blood. The multiple sclerosis controls were treatment-naive patients with relapsing-remitting disease that was stable or active. Both CD4+ and CD8+ T cells were negatively isolated, and TEMRA cells underwent FACS enrichment. CDR1 and CDR2 (germline): MNHEY, SVGAGI. The CDR3 is 14 amino acids. Trimming took off 4 bases at V and 6 bases at J, with 16 bases between the two ends.

The rearrangement uses TRBV6-5 and TRBJ2-7, with TRBD1 as a possible D gene (6 bases). This receptor was identified in a human donor with multiple sclerosis. Source material: CD8+ T cells from PBMCs. The CDR3 protein is CASSFGQSPREQYF. The CDR3 coding sequence is TGTGCCAGCAGTTTCGGACAGAGCCCCCGCGAGCAGTACTTC.